These 3 T cell receptor beta chains were all obtained from the same sample, sequenced in a study of T cells in Graves' hyperthyroidism and ophthalmopathy. Authors of the study amplified TCR beta CDR3 regions from RNA transcripts. RT-PCR in the first round (using the HTBI primer set) targeted the TCR CDR3. From the multiplex PCR reads, TCRdb called clonotypes with MiXCR, one entry per CDR3 protein. The repertoire holds under 300,000 distinct CDR3 sequences, with approximately 23% as singletons. The sample was blood. The receptors come from a man aged 25 to 40 with Graves' ophthalmopathy.

This clonotype has more than one count but fewer than ten. The chain links TRBV5-1 to TRBJ2-3; TRBD2 matches at 7 bases. Germline lookup yields CDR1 SGHRS and CDR2 YFSETQ. V lost 4 bases and J lost 2; bases outside the gene matches: 7. CDR3 length equals 15 residues. The CDR3 spells CASSPSGINTDTQYF. The DNA of the CDR3 is TGCGCCAGCAGCCCGAGCGGGATTAACACAGATACGCAGTATTTT.

A few counts support this clonotype. CDR3 region: CASSPLSGTTYEQYF. Here the CDR3 DNA reads TGTGCCAGCAGCCCACTCAGCGGGACAACCTACGAGCAGTACTTC. This chain uses TRBV28 with TRBJ2-7; D is perhaps TRBD2 (7 bases). CDR1 and CDR2 (germline): MDHEN, SYDVKM. This CDR3 has 15 residues. Trimming pared 6 bases from V and 2 bases from J, leaving 17 bases between. The full variable domain, completed using reference TRBV28 and TRBJ2-7, is DVKVTQSSRYLVKRTGEKVFLECVQDMDHENMFWYRQDPGLGLRLIYFSYDVKMKEKGDIPEGYSVSREKKERFSLILESASTNQTSMYLCASSPLSGTTYEQYFGPGTRLTVT.

The rearrangement uses TRBV30 and TRBJ1-5; D unresolved. Per the germline V gene, CDR1 is GTSNPN and CDR2 is SVGIG (reference sequence). The CDR3 extends over 14 amino acids. Trimming stripped 2 bases from V and 0 bases from J, with 8 bases between. The CDR3 DNA sequence: TGTGCCTGGAGTATGATAACTAGCAATCAGCCCCAGCATTTT. Protein sequence: CAWSMITSNQPQHF. Full variable domain (rest looked up from reference TRBV30 and TRBJ1-5): SQTIHQWPATLVQPVGSPLSLECTVEGTSNPNLYWYRQAAGRGLQLLFYSVGIGQISSEVPQNLSASRPQDRQFILSSKKLLLSDSGFYLCAWSMITSNQPQHFGDGTRLSIL.